These 18 T cell receptor beta chains share one sample of origin, sequenced in a study of control samples from healthy donors and cancer patients. Sequenced by immunoSEQ multiplex PCR; TCRdb stores in-frame clones only, minus some. This sample has fewer than 300,000 clones, with roughly four fifths found just once. Sequenced: PBMCs. These receptor sequences come from a woman aged 55-69 years with lung cancer.

The V call is TRBV10-3, the J call TRBJ1-1; 7 bases fit TRBD1. The length of the CDR3 is 12 residues. CDR1 is ENHRY, CDR2 SYGVKD, per germline. J was trimmed by 5 bases and V by 7 bases; bases with no gene match: 4. The CDR3 DNA reads as TGTGCCATCAAGGCAGGGGGTACTGAAGCTTTCTTT. The encoded protein is CAIKAGGTEAFF.

By its share, this clone is medium-sized. Different DNA sequences within this sample yield the same CDR3. J is TRBJ2-1 and V is TRBV6-5; D not certain. The CDR3 runs to 16 residues. Germline V gene lookup returns CDR1 MNHEY and CDR2 SVGAGI. V dropped 2 bases and J dropped 0 bases, with 11 bases sitting between them. CDR3 nucleotide sequence: TGTGCCAGCAGTTACCGTAGACCGAGCTCCTACAATGAGCAGTTCTTC. This gives the protein CASSYRRPSSYNEQFF.

The chain links TRBV11-2 to TRBJ1-1; 7 bases are a match to TRBD1. Germline V gene data show CDR1 as SGHAT and CDR2 as FQNNGV. The J segment lost 4 bases and the V segment lost 4 bases, leaving 12 bases of the junction unmatched. The CDR3 is 16 amino acids. The CDR3 nucleotides are TGTGCCAGCAGCTCCCAGTTGCAGGGGGGCGGCACTGAAGCTTTCTTT. It codes for CASSSQLQGGGTEAFF.

The rearrangement uses TRBV3-1 (or the pseudogene TRBV3-2) and TRBJ2-5; a weak D match, TRBD2 (5 bases). The ends were cut back, 0 bases at V and 5 bases at J, with 10 bases in the middle. Germline loops: CDR1 LGHDT, CDR2 YNNKEL (reference sequence). The CDR3 sequence is 14 residues long. The CDR3 DNA sequence: TGTGCCAGCAGCCAAGACGGCCGAGGGGAGACCCAGTACTTC. Its protein is CASSQDGRGETQYF.

The chain carries TRBV10-1 and TRBJ2-3, with 9 bases that match TRBD2. The CDR3 sequence is 15 residues long. V shed 3 bases and J 4 bases; nucleotides not matched to a gene: 5. The germline V gene has CDR1 WNHNN and CDR2 SYGVQD (reference sequence). CDR3 sequence reads: CASSDSSGTADTQYF. CDR3 bases: TGCGCCAGCAGTGACTCTAGCGGGACCGCAGATACGCAGTATTTT.

This clone came up once. The chain uses TRBV4-1 and TRBJ1-1; TRBD1 might be the D (5 bases). The CDR3 runs to 16 residues. Trimming stripped 4 bases from V and 4 bases from J, with 19 bases between. Germline CDR1 is MGHRA and CDR2 is YSYEKL. CDR3 sequence: CASSLFAGSGGTEAFF. The CDR3 DNA reads TGCGCCAGCAGCCTTTTCGCGGGTTCTGGGGGCACTGAAGCTTTCTTT.

This clone showed up just a few times. This sample includes further DNA sequences coding for the same CDR3. As DNA, the CDR3 is TGTGCCAGCAGCTTAAGGAACTATGGCTACACCTTC. Translated: CASSLRNYGYTF. V and J are TRBV5-8 and TRBJ1-2, with D unresolved. V lost 2 bases to trimming and J lost 2 bases, with 4 bases between them. Looked up from germline, CDR1 is SGHTS and CDR2 is YDEGEE. The CDR3 is made up of 12 amino acids.

V usage is TRBV6-6 and J usage is TRBJ1-5; TRBD1 matches 7 bases. The CDR3 has 17 amino acids. Germline V gene data show CDR1 as MNHNY and CDR2 as SVGAGI (reference sequence). Losses at the gene ends were 5 bases for V and 2 bases for J; bases not matched to a gene: 12. This chain's CDR3 is CASSPFFDRVGNQPQHF. The CDR3 nucleotides are TGTGCCAGCAGTCCTTTCTTTGACAGGGTCGGCAATCAGCCCCAGCATTTT.

The V call is TRBV4-1, the J call TRBJ2-7; 7 nucleotides line up with TRBD1. The CDR3 consists of 16 residues. The trim removed 2 bases at V and 7 bases at J, leaving 14 bases unmatched. Germline loops: CDR1 MGHRA, CDR2 YSYEKL. CDR3 protein: CASSQPTGAPFREQYF. The CDR3, as DNA: TGCGCCAGCAGCCAACCTACAGGGGCCCCGTTTCGGGAGCAGTACTTC.

The J gene is TRBJ2-7, the V gene TRBV11-2, with D tentatively TRBD2 (5 bases). Between the trimmed V and J ends, which lost 5 bases and 1 base, there was a span of 9 bases. This CDR3 is 13 amino acids long. Germline V gene data show CDR1 as SGHAT and CDR2 as FQNNGV. The CDR3 DNA sequence: TGTGCCAGCAGCAAAAGCGGATCCTACGAGCAGTACTTC. It translates to CASSKSGSYEQYF.

The V call is TRBV12-3 or TRBV12-4, the J call TRBJ1-2; D call uncertain. V gave up 4 bases and J gave up 7 bases, with 10 bases separating them. The CDR3 loop spans 12 amino acids. The CDR3 DNA sequence: TGTGCCAGCAGTTCCCCGCCGGGTGGCTACACCTTC. Its protein is CASSSPPGGYTF.

This clone was observed a single time. The rearrangement uses TRBV7-2 and TRBJ2-1; 9 bases line up with TRBD1. The germline V gene has CDR1 SGHTA and CDR2 FQGNSA. The J segment lost 2 bases and the V segment lost 5 bases, leaving 1 base of the junction unmatched. The CDR3 is made up of 14 amino acids. CDR3 nucleotide sequence: TGTGCCAGCAGCCGGGACAGGGCCTACAATGAGCAGTTCTTC. This codes for CASSRDRAYNEQFF.

This chain joins TRBV4-1 and TRBJ1-5; possibly TRBD1 for D (5 bases). The CDR3 runs to 16 residues. Trimming shortened V by 4 bases and J by 3 bases, and 16 bases separated the two germline ends. Germline CDR1 reads MGHRA; CDR2 reads YSYEKL. Here the CDR3 DNA reads TGCGCCAGCAGCCCGCGGTTGGAGGGGTTCAATCAGCCCCAGCATTTT. Protein: CASSPRLEGFNQPQHF.

The chain has TRBV12-3 or TRBV12-4 and TRBJ1-1, with a possible D match to TRBD1 (5 bases). The CDR3 is made up of 13 amino acids. Trimming cost V 3 bases and J 6 bases, with 11 bases left between them. As DNA, the CDR3 is TGTGCCAGCAGTTTGATGGGGGTGGCTGAAGCTTTCTTT. It encodes CASSLMGVAEAFF.

The chain employs TRBV19 and TRBJ1-1, with TRBD1 as a possible D gene (6 bases). In germline, CDR1 is LNHDA, CDR2 SQIVND (reference sequence). The CDR3 spans 15 residues. V was shortened by 5 bases and J by 7 bases, with 20 bases between the two germline ends. CDR3 in DNA: TGTGCCAGTAGTCCCCAGGGGCAAACATCATTTGAAGCTTTCTTT. Its translation: CASSPQGQTSFEAFF.

This rearrangement joins TRBV30 to TRBJ1-2; TRBD1 is a possible D gene (5 bases). Germline V CDR1 and CDR2: GTSNPN, SVGIG (reference sequence). The CDR3 consists of 13 residues. V lost 3 bases and J lost 8, with 16 bases in between. The CDR3 loop reads CAWSLGEHTGYTF. The CDR3 DNA sequence: TGTGCCTGGAGCCTGGGGGAGCACACAGGCTACACCTTC.

As to this clone: Other nucleotide sequences from this sample produce the same CDR3. The chain employs TRBV7-9 and TRBJ1-6; no firm D call. Germline V gene sequence: CDR1 SEHNR, CDR2 FQNEAQ (reference sequence). V shed 1 base and J shed 7 bases, with 8 bases lying between them. The CDR3 covers 14 residues. CDR3 region: CASSLDVSNSPLHF. As DNA, the CDR3 is TGTGCCAGCAGCTTAGACGTCTCCAATTCACCCCTCCACTTT.

CDR3 sequence: CAISDRTGRSTGELFF. The CDR3 region has the DNA TGTGCCATCAGTGATAGGACAGGGCGGAGCACCGGGGAGCTGTTTTTT. The chain carries TRBV10-3 and TRBJ2-2; 8 bases are a match to TRBD1. Germline CDR1 reads ENHRY; CDR2 reads SYGVKD. The CDR3 contains 16 residues. The trim removed 3 bases at V and 4 bases at J, leaving 7 bases unmatched.